These 32 T cell receptor beta chains were sequenced from one sample in a study of graft-versus-host responses after intestinal transplantation. No antigen has been identified for these receptors. Clones were read by immunoSEQ multiplex PCR, and TCRdb kept only the in-frame ones, dropping some. The sample has about 93,000 clones, roughly 91% seen once. The source material was unstimulated CD8+ T cells sorted from spleen or lymph node cells, sampled before intestinal transplant. The receptors come from a human donor who received an intestinal transplant.

The V gene is TRBV5-8, the J gene TRBJ1-5; perhaps TRBD1 as D (5 bases). The CDR3 has 20 amino acids. CDR1 and CDR2 from the germline V gene are SGHTS and YDEGEE. V lost 4 bases, J lost 0 bases, and 26 bases lay in between. This CDR3 reads CASSMEVGRDIAYSNQPQHF. CDR3 in DNA: TGTGCCAGCAGCATGGAGGTCGGCAGGGATATTGCGTATAGCAATCAGCCCCAGCATTTT.

J is TRBJ2-3 and V is TRBV6-6, with D possibly matching TRBD1 (6 bases). The CDR3 consists of 12 residues. Germline CDR1 is MNHNY and CDR2 is SVGAGI (reference sequence). Trimming shortened V by 10 bases and J by 1 base, and 9 bases separated the two germline ends. The chain's CDR3 is CAIRTGTDTQYF. CDR3 nucleotide sequence: TGTGCCATCCGGACAGGCACAGATACGCAGTATTTT.

J is TRBJ1-1 and V is TRBV4-3; TRBD1 agrees at 7 bases. Germline V lookup: CDR1 LGHNA, CDR2 YSLEER. The CDR3 contains 15 residues. Germline trimming cut 4 bases from V and 3 bases from J; bases unmatched to any gene: 8. CDR3 sequence reads: CASSLTGVGYTEAFF. DNA for the CDR3: TGCGCCAGCAGCCTCACAGGGGTGGGGTACACTGAAGCTTTCTTT.

The V gene is TRBV2, the J gene TRBJ2-3; 11 bases map to TRBD2. Germline V gene lookup returns CDR1 SNHLY and CDR2 FYNNEI. V shed 5 bases and J 2 bases; nucleotides not matched to a gene: 15. The CDR3 consists of 19 residues. In nucleotides, the CDR3 is TGTGCCAGCAGTACCCCTGGGGCTAGCGGGGGGATAACCACAGATACGCAGTATTTT. It specifies CASSTPGASGGITTDTQYF.

The V call is TRBV2, the J call TRBJ2-3; 8 bases map to TRBD2. V dropped 3 bases and J dropped 2; count of bases not matched to a gene: 4. This CDR3 spans 15 amino acids. From germline, CDR1 is SNHLY and CDR2 FYNNEI. Here the CDR3 DNA reads TGTGCCAGCAGTGACCTAGCGGGTGTCACAGATACGCAGTATTTT. Encoded protein: CASSDLAGVTDTQYF.

The gene calls are TRBV5-1 and TRBJ1-1; 7 bases map to TRBD1. The J segment lost 2 bases and the V segment lost 0 bases, leaving 7 bases of the junction unmatched. Germline CDR1 reads SGHRS; CDR2 reads YFSETQ. The CDR3 covers 16 residues. The CDR3 DNA reads TGCGCCAGCAGCTTGGGGACAGGCCCGATTAACACTGAAGCTTTCTTT. Protein: CASSLGTGPINTEAFF.

The chain joins TRBV6-6 to TRBJ1-2; no definite D call. Per the germline V gene, CDR1 is MNHNY and CDR2 is SVGAGI (reference sequence). The CDR3 has 11 residues. Trimming stripped 6 bases from V and 7 bases from J, with 9 bases between. The CDR3 bases are TGTGCCAGCAGCCAGATTATTGGCTACACCTTC. It is translated as CASSQIIGYTF.

This chain joins TRBV6-5 and TRBJ2-7; 7 positions agree with TRBD1. V lost 5 bases to trimming and J lost 7 bases; unmatched junction nucleotides: 2. Germline V gene sequence: CDR1 MNHEY, CDR2 SVGAGI. The CDR3 is 11 residues long. The CDR3 here is CASSTGVEQYF. As DNA, the CDR3 is TGTGCCAGCAGTACAGGGGTAGAGCAGTACTTC.

V gene TRBV18 combines with J gene TRBJ1-5, with no clear D. This CDR3 is built from 19 residues. The V and J ends lost 4 bases and 3 bases respectively, with 25 bases between them. Germline V gives CDR1 KGHSH, CDR2 LQKENI. The CDR3 region has the DNA TGTGCCAGCTCACGGCGTCTGGAGGAGGACTTTATCGTCAATCAGCCCCAGCATTTT. Amino acids: CASSRRLEEDFIVNQPQHF.

The chain carries TRBV5-1 and TRBJ2-2; 10 bases map to TRBD2. The germline gives CDR1 SGHRS, CDR2 YFSETQ. V trimming: 5 bases; J trimming: 6 bases; junction bases outside the gene matches: 4. There are 14 residues in the CDR3. The CDR3 DNA reads TGCGCCAGCAGAATAGCGGGGGGTCCCGGGGAGCTGTTTTTT. Translating it yields CASRIAGGPGELFF.

A single count supports this clone. This sequence joins TRBV7-9 and TRBJ2-1; 7 bases fit TRBD2. CDR1 and CDR2 (germline): SEHNR, FQNEAQ (reference sequence). V shed 0 bases and J 0 bases; nucleotides not matched to a gene: 8. The CDR3 totals 18 residues. The DNA for the CDR3 is TGTGCCAGCAGCTTAGCTGTTGGTAGCGGGCCCTCCTACAATGAGCAGTTCTTC. Amino acid sequence: CASSLAVGSGPSYNEQFF.

The chain has TRBV5-6 and TRBJ2-7; D perhaps matches TRBD2 (5 bases). The CDR3 sequence is 15 residues long. Germline V gene lookup returns CDR1 SGHDT and CDR2 YYEEEE. Trimming stripped 0 bases from V and 2 bases from J, with 12 bases between. CDR3 DNA sequence: TGTGCCAGCAGCTTGGGTGCGGGTGGGCCCTACGAGCAGTACTTC. Translating it yields CASSLGAGGPYEQYF.

V usage is TRBV19 and J usage is TRBJ2-5, with a weak D call TRBD2 (6 bases). Germline V gene sequence: CDR1 LNHDA, CDR2 SQIVND (reference sequence). The CDR3 sequence is 15 residues long. The V gene lost 3 bases and the J gene lost 5 bases, with 16 bases spanning the gap. The CDR3 loop reads CASSIVAAQWETQYF. DNA of the CDR3: TGTGCCAGTAGTATTGTAGCGGCCCAGTGGGAGACCCAGTACTTC.

The chain has TRBV11-2 and TRBJ2-1, with no clear D. Between the trimmed V and J ends, which lost 6 bases and 5 bases, there was a span of 11 bases. CDR3 length: 13 residues. Germline CDR1 SGHAT, CDR2 FQNNGV. CDR3 sequence (DNA): TGTGCCAGCAGGAATGAGTTACACAATGAGCAGTTCTTC. Translation: CASRNELHNEQFF.

The gene calls are TRBV4-3 and TRBJ2-1, with 12 bases fitting TRBD2. Per the germline V gene, CDR1 is LGHNA and CDR2 is YSLEER. With V trimmed by 2 bases and J by 15 bases, 8 bases remained unmatched. The CDR3 sequence is 14 residues long. CDR3 nucleotides: TGCGCCAGCAGCCAAAATAGCAGACTAGCGGGGGCGTTCTTC. Translated: CASSQNSRLAGAFF.

The V call is TRBV4-1, the J call TRBJ2-5; 9 nucleotides match TRBD2. The CDR3 loop spans 15 amino acids. V trimming: 0 bases; J trimming: 5 bases; junction bases outside the gene matches: 4. Germline lookup yields CDR1 MGHRA and CDR2 YSYEKL. This chain's CDR3 is CASSQDSGSSETQYF. The CDR3 nucleotides are TGCGCCAGCAGCCAAGATAGCGGGAGTTCGGAGACCCAGTACTTC.

This clone has a handful of counts. The chain joins TRBV2 to TRBJ2-2, with TRBD2 matching 9 bases. The CDR3 sequence is 16 residues long. The germline V gene has CDR1 SNHLY and CDR2 FYNNEI. With 10 bases clipped from V and 0 bases from J, the junction kept 9 bases outside the gene matches. The CDR3 loop reads CANPIAGAANTGELFF. DNA of the CDR3: TGTGCCAACCCGATAGCGGGGGCCGCGAACACCGGGGAGCTGTTTTTT.

The chain combines TRBV6-4 with TRBJ2-7; 8 positions match TRBD1. V gave up 7 bases and J gave up 0 bases; unmatched junction bases: 2. The CDR3 is made up of 13 amino acids. Germline V lookup: CDR1 MRHNA, CDR2 SNTAGT. CDR3 bases: TGTGCCAGCATCGGACAGGGCTCCTACGAGCAGTACTTC. This translates into CASIGQGSYEQYF.

This chain's CDR3 is CASITGTFTDTQYF. The CDR3, as DNA: TGCGCCAGCATCACCGGGACATTCACAGATACGCAGTATTTT. This sequence joins TRBV10-1 and TRBJ2-3; D is possibly TRBD1 (6 bases). V was trimmed by 7 bases and J by 2 bases, leaving 13 bases between them. From germline, CDR1 is WNHNN and CDR2 SYGVQD (reference sequence). The CDR3 loop spans 14 amino acids.

The chain links TRBV5-6 to TRBJ2-3; weak D call: TRBD1 (6 bases). This CDR3 has 15 amino acids. The germline gives CDR1 SGHDT, CDR2 YYEEEE. V was trimmed by 2 bases and J by 4 bases, leaving 14 bases between them. Here the CDR3 DNA reads TGTGCCAGCAGCTTCTGGTCAGGGGATGCAGATACGCAGTATTTT. This encodes CASSFWSGDADTQYF.

V gene TRBV4-3 combines with J gene TRBJ1-6; D remains unclear. Germline loops: CDR1 LGHNA, CDR2 YSLEER. This CDR3 is built from 16 residues. The V end was cut by 1 base, the J end by 3 bases, with 10 bases between. CDR3 bases: TGCGCCAGCAGCCAAGGCCTCCGGGGCTATAATTCACCCCTCCACTTT. Amino acid sequence: CASSQGLRGYNSPLHF.

The chain employs TRBV5-4 and TRBJ2-3; no reliable D call. This CDR3 spans 16 amino acids. The germline V gene encodes CDR1 SGHNT and CDR2 YYREEE (reference sequence). V shed 1 base and J shed 2 bases, with 14 bases lying between them. The CDR3 reads CASSLRVTTSTDTQYF. CDR3 in DNA: TGTGCCAGCAGCTTGCGAGTGACAACCTCCACAGATACGCAGTATTTT.

This chain joins TRBV5-1 and TRBJ2-7; maybe TRBD2 (5 bases). The germline V and J ends were trimmed by 0 bases and 0 bases, with 13 bases remaining between them. Germline CDR1 and CDR2: SGHRS and YFSETQ. This CDR3 has 16 residues. CDR3 DNA sequence: TGCGCCAGCAGCTTGGAAGGACTGGAGGTCTCCTACGAGCAGTACTTC. It codes for CASSLEGLEVSYEQYF. The entire variable domain, with the rest obtained from reference TRBV5-1 and TRBJ2-7, is as follows: KAGVTQTPRYLIKTRGQQVTLSCSPISGHRSVSWYQQTPGQGLQFLFEYFSETQRNKGNFPGRFSGRQFSNSRSEMNVSTLELGDSALYLCASSLEGLEVSYEQYFGPGTRLTVT.

This chain connects TRBV5-5 to TRBJ1-1; tentatively, D is TRBD1 (6 bases). Germline values: CDR1 SGHKS, CDR2 YYEKEE (reference sequence). This CDR3 contains 13 residues. V lost 2 bases, J lost 3 bases, and 8 bases lay in between. CDR3 region: CASSFPGDTEAFF. DNA of the CDR3: TGTGCCAGCAGCTTCCCAGGGGACACTGAAGCTTTCTTT.

This chain joins TRBV4-3 and TRBJ1-1; tentative D call: TRBD1 (5 bases). The germline V and J ends were trimmed by 6 bases and 0 bases, with 11 bases remaining between them. Per germline, CDR1 LGHNA and CDR2 YSLEER. This CDR3 is 14 amino acids long. The CDR3 loop reads CASRMGQLNTEAFF. For the CDR3, the DNA is TGCGCCAGCAGAATGGGGCAACTGAACACTGAAGCTTTCTTT.

The chain employs TRBV9 and TRBJ2-5; 9 nucleotides line up with TRBD2. This CDR3 is built from 16 residues. V was clipped by 0 bases and J by 0 bases; unmatched bases: 3. The germline gives CDR1 SGDLS, CDR2 YYNGEE. The CDR3 nucleotides are TGTGCCAGCAGCGTAGAGAGCGGGGGGTACCAAGAGACCCAGTACTTC. Protein product: CASSVESGGYQETQYF.

The gene calls are TRBV7-9 and TRBJ1-5, with 8 bases fitting TRBD1. The germline gives CDR1 SEHNR, CDR2 FQNEAQ (reference sequence). The CDR3 spans 16 residues. V lost 2 bases, J lost 5 bases, and 8 bases stayed unmatched. The CDR3 bases are TGTGCCAGCAGCTTATCTGCAGGGGGCTATGATCAGCCCCAGCATTTT. This translates into CASSLSAGGYDQPQHF.

The CDR3, as DNA: TGTGCCAGCAGCCTGGGGGGGGAAGCTTTCTTT. Translation gives CASSLGGEAFF. V and J are TRBV7-9 and TRBJ1-1, with D tentatively TRBD1 (5 bases). V lost 5 bases, J lost 8 bases, and 9 bases lay in between. The germline CDR1 and CDR2 sequences are SEHNR and FQNEAQ (reference sequence). This CDR3 contains 11 residues.

The J gene is TRBJ2-1, the V gene TRBV5-6; 7 bases align to TRBD2. J lost 3 bases, V lost 2 bases, and 11 bases had no gene match. The length of the CDR3 is 17 residues. CDR1 is SGHDT, CDR2 YYEEEE, per germline. The CDR3 here is CASSLRAGADVYNEQFF. In nucleotides, the CDR3 is TGTGCCAGCAGCTTAAGGGCGGGAGCTGACGTCTACAATGAGCAGTTCTTC.

V is TRBV5-6 and J is TRBJ2-7; 9 nucleotides line up with TRBD1. CDR3 size: 16 residues. The V and J ends lost 4 bases and 2 bases, in that order; junction bases with no gene match: 10. The germline V gene encodes CDR1 SGHDT and CDR2 YYEEEE. CDR3 sequence reads: CASSGGQGPRAYEQYF. CDR3 DNA: TGTGCCAGCAGCGGAGGACAGGGGCCGAGGGCCTACGAGCAGTACTTC.

The chain uses TRBV5-4 and TRBJ2-1, with 7 bases that match TRBD2. The germline gives CDR1 SGHNT, CDR2 YYREEE (reference sequence). V gave up 4 bases and J gave up 0 bases; unmatched junction bases: 7. The CDR3 is 16 amino acids. The CDR3 region is CASSPDAGASYNEQFF. In DNA form, the CDR3 reads TGTGCCAGCAGCCCGGACGCGGGAGCCTCCTACAATGAGCAGTTCTTC.

A single count supports this clone. This chain links TRBV19 with TRBJ1-3, with 8 bases that match TRBD1. The V gene end was trimmed by 5 bases and the J gene end by 1 base; junction bases not matched to a gene: 7. Germline V gene data show CDR1 as LNHDA and CDR2 as SQIVND (reference sequence). CDR3 size: 16 residues. The CDR3 loop is CASSPGGRLSGNTIYF. CDR3 DNA sequence: TGTGCCAGTAGTCCAGGGGGCCGATTATCTGGAAACACCATATATTTT.